This T cell receptor beta chain was documented in a study of T-cell reconstitution after alpha-beta-depleted transplantation in children. Library preparation (for TCRbeta) was performed with unique molecular identifiers. TCRdb reanalysed the PCR reads using MiXCR and keeps one entry per CDR3 protein. This sample has 530,000 or so distinct CDR3 sequences, with 25% to 30% found just once. The germline V gene has CDR1 SGHRS and CDR2 YFSETQ. V was cut by 0 bases and J by 5 bases, with 12 bases left in between. The CDR3 totals 14 residues. Sample: PBMCs, taken before TCRalphabeta/CD19-depleted stem cell transplant. The V and J genes are TRBV5-1 and TRBJ2-7, with D perhaps assigned TRBD1 or TRBD2 (6 bases each). The receptor was derived from a boy under three years old with Wiskott-Aldrich syndrome, due to receive a stem cell transplant. As DNA, the CDR3 is TGCGCCAGCAGCTTGGATACGGGGGCGGACGAGCAGTACTTC. This gives the protein CASSLDTGADEQYF. Full variable domain (remainder filled in from reference TRBV5-1 and TRBJ2-7): KAGVTQTPRYLIKTRGQQVTLSCSPISGHRSVSWYQQTPGQGLQFLFEYFSETQRNKGNFPGRFSGRQFSNSRSEMNVSTLELGDSALYLCASSLDTGADEQYFGPGTRLTVT.